This TCR beta chain appears in the sequencing data of a study of response to subunit inactivated influenza vaccine. Study-wide results and caveats: The authors put forward the suggestion that each seasonal influenza vaccination may bring in only a limited number of new T cells.

This clonotype showed up just a few times. The antigen is not known. TCRdb fed the RT-PCR reads into MiXCR, producing one record per CDR3 protein. The profile shows fewer than 650,000 distinct CDR3 sequences, over 10% of them singletons. Trimming stripped 4 bases from V and 3 bases from J, with 24 bases between. CDR3 length: 18 amino acids. CDR1 SGHAT and CDR2 FQDESV come from the germline V gene (reference sequence). This chain connects TRBV11-1 to TRBJ1-1; no definite D call. This TCR came from a man aged 45 to 65 who received an inactivated influenza vaccine. The sample was PBMCs from blood, taken more than 35 days after vaccination. This CDR3 reads CASSWVVRTDPRDTEAFF. For the CDR3, the DNA is TGTGCCAGCAGCTGGGTCGTTAGGACGGACCCCCGGGACACTGAAGCTTTCTTT.